The rows below give T cell receptor beta chains drawn from one sample of a study of graft-versus-host responses after intestinal transplantation. This table comes from immunoSEQ multiplex PCR, and its TCRdb copy is limited to in-frame clones, with some not included. This sample yields about 23,000 clones, of which 44% are seen a single time; over 1.1% belongs to the top ten. Source: alloreactive CD8+ T cells from a mixed lymphocyte reaction culture, taken before transplantation. The receptor source for this set is a human patient who was an organ donor for intestinal transplantation. The CDR3 runs from the conserved cysteine through the conserved F or W. A D gene is named only where the DNA matches it firmly. Not every row has a clone size; where given, it reads once, few, many or a size class.

V	D	size	J	DNA	CDR3
TRBV11-1	TRBD2	-	TRBJ2-3	TGTGCCAGCAGCTTAGCGGGAGGGTCATATACGCAGTATTTT	CASSLAGGSYTQYF
TRBV5-6	-	-	TRBJ2-7	TGTGCCAGCAGCCGTTTAGTGGGGGCCCCAACCTACGAGCAGTACTTC	CASSRLVGAPTYEQYF
TRBV6-9	-	-	TRBJ2-5	TGTGCCAGCAGTTACTCGGGGGAGACCCAGTACTTC	CASSYSGETQYF
TRBV28	-	few	TRBJ1-5	TGTGCCAGCAGTTTACTGGTGAATAGCAATCAGCCCCAGCATTTT	CASSLLVNSNQPQHF
TRBV27	-	-	TRBJ2-7	TGTGCCAGCAGTTTAGGCTCCACAGTCCCCTTCTACGAGCAGTACTTC	CASSLGSTVPFYEQYF
TRBV7-8	TRBD2	medium-sized	TRBJ2-4	TGTGCCAGCAGCCAGGGACTAGGGAACATTCAGTACTTC	CASSQGLGNIQYF
TRBV11-1	-	few	TRBJ2-3	TGTGCCAGCAGCTTAGCCGGGAGTGAGTATACGCAGTATTTT	CASSLAGSEYTQYF
TRBV25-1	-	-	TRBJ2-7	TGTGCCAGCAGTTATAGGACTAACTACGAGCAGTACTTC	CASSYRTNYEQYF
TRBV27	TRBD1	-	TRBJ2-1	TGTGCCAGCAGGAGAAACGCGGGACAGGCCTACAATGAGCAGTTCTTC	CASRRNAGQAYNEQFF
TRBV5-4	-	-	TRBJ2-7	TGTGCCAGCAGCTTGCTTGCGGGAACCTACGAGCAGTACTTC	CASSLLAGTYEQYF
TRBV4-1	-	-	TRBJ1-1	TGCGCCAGCAGCCACCCCCGGGGCCTAAACACTGAAGCTTTCTTT	CASSHPRGLNTEAFF
TRBV7-9	-	-	TRBJ2-4	TGTGCCAGCAGCTTAGGGGGTGATGGAAACATTCAGTACTTC	CASSLGGDGNIQYF
TRBV6-1	-	few	TRBJ1-5	TGTGCCAGCAGTGGAAATACAGGGTCCCATCAGCCCCAGCATTTT	CASSGNTGSHQPQHF
TRBV4-3	-	medium-sized	TRBJ1-5	TGCGCCAGCAGCCAAGATGGCAATCAGCCCCAGCATTTT	CASSQDGNQPQHF
TRBV9	-	-	TRBJ2-2	TGTGCCAGCAGCGTGCGCCTCAGGACCGGGGAGCTGTTTTTT	CASSVRLRTGELFF
TRBV30	-	once	TRBJ1-2	TGTGCCTGGAGTGCCAGTAACGGCTACACCTTC	CAWSASNGYTF
TRBV4-3	-	-	TRBJ2-6	TGCGCCAGCAGCCAAGATAGACGGGGGAGCTCTGGGGCCAACGTCCTGACTTTC	CASSQDRRGSSGANVLTF
TRBV29-1	-	-	TRBJ2-7	TGCAGCGTTGTCTCTCCCGGCCCAACGGAGAAGGACGAGCAGTACTTC	CSVVSPGPTEKDEQYF
TRBV18	-	-	TRBJ1-4	TGTGCCAGCTCACCCCAGCTGAATGAAAAACTGTTTTTT	CASSPQLNEKLFF
TRBV9	-	-	TRBJ2-3	TGTGCCAGCAGCGTAGCAGTGGGAGGACGGCCAGATACGCAGTATTTT	CASSVAVGGRPDTQYF
TRBV5-6	-	-	TRBJ2-1	TGTGCCAGCAGCTTGGGGTTAGATTGGAATGAGCAGTTCTTC	CASSLGLDWNEQFF
TRBV6-5	-	once	TRBJ2-1	TGTGCCAGCAGTCAAAATTTATTCTCCTACAATGAGCAGTTCTTC	CASSQNLFSYNEQFF
TRBV15	-	medium-sized	TRBJ2-3	TGTGCCACCACCCCCGACCGATCAGATACGCAGTATTTT	CATTPDRSDTQYF
TRBV11-2	TRBD2	-	TRBJ2-5	TGTGCCAGCAGCCCCGGACTAGCGGGAGGCTTCCAAGAGACCCAGTACTTC	CASSPGLAGGFQETQYF
TRBV2	TRBD2	-	TRBJ2-3	TGTGCCAGCAGAGTCCCGGGGGCTAGCGGGCGCCATACGCAGTATTTT	CASRVPGASGRHTQYF
TRBV9	-	once	TRBJ2-7	TGTGCCAGCAGCGTAGGTAGGGGTTTTTACGAGCAGTACTTC	CASSVGRGFYEQYF
TRBV7-9	-	-	TRBJ2-7	TGTGCCAGCAGCCTACACAGAAGCCCCTACGAGCAGTACTTC	CASSLHRSPYEQYF
TRBV30	-	few	TRBJ1-2	TGTGCCTGGAGTGTGGGGGGCCTGAGGGGCTACACCTTC	CAWSVGGLRGYTF
TRBV12-5	-	-	TRBJ1-2	TGTGCTAGTGGCGACACCTTCTATGGCTACACCTTC	CASGDTFYGYTF
TRBV2	-	-	TRBJ2-1	TGTGCCAGCAGTGAATTCGGGGTTGAGCAGTTCTTC	CASSEFGVEQFF
TRBV14	TRBD1	-	TRBJ2-3	TGTGCCAGCACCGGACAGGGTTGGGCTAGCACAGATACGCAGTATTTT	CASTGQGWASTDTQYF
TRBV4-2	TRBD2	-	TRBJ2-3	TGTGCCAGCAGCTCAGGACTAGCGGGGAACACAGATACGCAGTATTTT	CASSSGLAGNTDTQYF
TRBV7-3	TRBD2	-	TRBJ2-7	TGTGCCAGCAGCTTAACCCTGTTGGCAGGGTGGGCTAGCGGTTCCTACGAGCAGTACTTC	CASSLTLLAGWASGSYEQYF
TRBV6-1	-	-	TRBJ2-4	TGTGCCAGCAGTGGGACAGCCAAAAACATTCAGTACTTC	CASSGTAKNIQYF
TRBV6-5	-	-	TRBJ2-3	TGTGCCAGCAGTTACACTAGCACAGATACGCAGTATTTT	CASSYTSTDTQYF
TRBV10-1	-	-	TRBJ2-7	TGTGCCAGCAGCGTAGATGCGGGGCACCCCTACGAGCAGTACTTC	CASSVDAGHPYEQYF
TRBV9	-	-	TRBJ2-7	TGTGCCAGCAGCTTAGGGGCGGGAACTTACGAGCAGTACTTC	CASSLGAGTYEQYF
TRBV2	TRBD2	-	TRBJ2-7	TGTGCCAGCAGTGAAGGGCCTAGCGGGAGCCACGAGCAGTACTTC	CASSEGPSGSHEQYF
TRBV1	-	few	TRBJ2-2	TGCACCAGCAGCCAAGTTCGAAGCGGGATCAACACCGGGGAGCTGTTTTTT	CTSSQVRSGINTGELFF
TRBV4-1	-	-	TRBJ2-7	TGCGCCAGCAGCCAAGATTATCTCCAGGTCGGGGTATACGAGCAGTACTTC	CASSQDYLQVGVYEQYF
TRBV4-1	-	-	TRBJ1-2	TGCGCCAGCAGCCAAGATCGGTGGATGGGCTATGGCTACACCTTC	CASSQDRWMGYGYTF
TRBV27	TRBD1	-	TRBJ1-5	TGTGCCAGCAGTCCGCGCCCCGGGACAGGGGACAATCAGCCCCAGCATTTT	CASSPRPGTGDNQPQHF
TRBV7-3	-	-	TRBJ2-1	TGTGCCAGCAGCTTTTTTTATGGCGGTGAGCAGTTCTTC	CASSFFYGGEQFF
TRBV5-3	TRBD1	few	TRBJ1-3	TGTGCCAGCAGCTGGACAGGGCCAGGAAACACCATATATTTT	CASSWTGPGNTIYF
TRBV27	TRBD2	once	TRBJ2-7	TGTGCCAGCAGTTTGGGACTAGCGGGAGCCTACGAGCAGTACTTC	CASSLGLAGAYEQYF
TRBV15	-	-	TRBJ2-4	TGTGCCACCAGCAGAGATCCCAGTCCCAAAAACATTCAGTACTTC	CATSRDPSPKNIQYF
TRBV29-1	-	few	TRBJ2-7	TGCAGCGTTGATCTCGGTGTGGACGAGCAGTACTTC	CSVDLGVDEQYF
TRBV5-1	-	once	TRBJ2-1	TGCGCCAGCAGCTTGGGAGGGGTGGACAATGAGCAGTTCTTC	CASSLGGVDNEQFF
TRBV27	TRBD2	-	TRBJ2-1	TGTGCCAGCAGTTTAAAGTGGGGGACTAGCTCTTACAATGAGCAGTTCTTC	CASSLKWGTSSYNEQFF
TRBV29-1	-	-	TRBJ2-7	TGCAGCGTTGAAGAGGAGACAGCCTACGAGCAGTACTTC	CSVEEETAYEQYF
TRBV13	TRBD1	medium-sized	TRBJ2-7	TGTGCCAGCAGCTTAGCCGGACAGGGGGGTTACGAGCAGTACTTC	CASSLAGQGGYEQYF
TRBV7-2	-	-	TRBJ1-3	TGTGCCAGCAGCCAAGAACCTGTCTCTGGAAACACCATATATTTT	CASSQEPVSGNTIYF